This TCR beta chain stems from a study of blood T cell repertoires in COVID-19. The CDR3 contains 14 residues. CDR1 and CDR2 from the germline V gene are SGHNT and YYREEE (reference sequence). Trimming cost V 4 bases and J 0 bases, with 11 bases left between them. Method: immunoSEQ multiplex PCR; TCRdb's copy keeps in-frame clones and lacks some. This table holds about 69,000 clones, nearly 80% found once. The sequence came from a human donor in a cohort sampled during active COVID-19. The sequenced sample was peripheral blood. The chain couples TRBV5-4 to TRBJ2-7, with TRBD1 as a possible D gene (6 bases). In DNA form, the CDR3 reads TGTGCCAGCAGCGGCCGGGACAACTCCTACGAGCAGTACTTC. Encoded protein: CASSGRDNSYEQYF.